This T cell receptor beta chain was sequenced for a study of identical twins. Regarding the study as a whole: Its conclusions, products of cross-sectional statistical analysis, did not come from following the same donors. Sequences that were beta out-of-frame showed weaker excess twin sharing. Whereas memory repertoires showed no such difference, abundant cord blood beta clonotypes carried fewer insertions.

It was template switching that added a universal primer site, and there were unique molecular identifiers on the cDNA. TCRdb reanalysed the 5' RACE reads using MiXCR and keeps one entry per CDR3 protein. This table has some 1,600,000 distinct CDR3 sequences, about 32% appearing once. The CDR3 extends over 16 amino acids. Losses at the gene ends were 1 base for V and 2 bases for J; bases not matched to a gene: 5. CDR1 is SEHNR and CDR2 is FQNEAQ in the germline V gene (reference sequence). Comments on this clonotype: Its matching antigen is unknown.

The rearrangement links TRBV7-9 to TRBJ1-1; 9 nucleotides line up with TRBD1. The TCR sequence derives from a newborn girl in good health. The sample comprised cord blood. This chain's CDR3 is CASSLGGGQGNTEAFF. In DNA, the CDR3 is TGTGCCAGCAGCTTAGGAGGGGGACAGGGTAACACTGAAGCTTTCTTT.